One sample yielded the 16 T cell receptor beta chains listed below, sequenced in a study of cytomegalovirus exposure and HLA in healthy donors. TCRdb's table, derived via immunoSEQ multiplex PCR, lists solely in-frame clones and lacks some. The sample shows just over 80,000 clones, roughly 96% of them seen only once. The sample taken for sequencing was PBMCs. All receptors come from a woman in her late teens or twenties in good health and CMV-seronegative.

The J gene is TRBJ2-7, the V gene TRBV19; 11 bases agree with TRBD2. The V gene end was trimmed by 7 bases and the J gene end by 0 bases; junction bases not matched to a gene: 2. Germline CDR1 reads LNHDA; CDR2 reads SQIVND (reference sequence). The length of the CDR3 is 14 residues. The CDR3 bases are TGTGCCAGTACCACTAGCGGGGGCTCCTACGAGCAGTACTTC. It yields the protein CASTTSGGSYEQYF.

The V call is TRBV11-2, the J call TRBJ1-5; 7 bases fit TRBD1. This CDR3 has 18 amino acids. Per the germline V gene, CDR1 is SGHAT and CDR2 is FQNNGV. The trim removed 5 bases at V and 0 bases at J, leaving 13 bases unmatched. The chain's CDR3 is CASSRDLPGQHSNQPQHF. The DNA of the CDR3 is TGTGCCAGCAGCCGAGATCTGCCGGGACAGCATAGCAATCAGCCCCAGCATTTT.

In DNA form, the CDR3 reads TGCGCCAGCAGCCCAACTAGCGGGAAACAGTTCTTC. Amino acid sequence: CASSPTSGKQFF. The rearrangement links TRBV10-1 to TRBJ2-1; 10 nucleotides match TRBD2. Germline V lookup: CDR1 WNHNN, CDR2 SYGVQD (reference sequence). Germline trimming cut 6 bases from V and 13 bases from J; bases unmatched to any gene: 6. CDR3 size: 12 residues.

The genes are TRBV7-2 and TRBJ2-2; possible D gene TRBD2, 6 bases. CDR1 and CDR2 from the germline V gene are SGHTA and FQGNSA. This CDR3 region has 15 residues. V gave up 6 bases and J gave up 5 bases, with 16 bases separating them. CDR3 in amino acids: CASRKAGSQTGELFF. Written as DNA, the CDR3 is TGTGCCAGCAGGAAGGCCGGGAGTCAAACCGGGGAGCTGTTTTTT.

The chain joins TRBV5-1 to TRBJ2-5; maybe TRBD1 (5 bases). The CDR3 sequence is 14 residues long. Germline V lookup: CDR1 SGHRS, CDR2 YFSETQ. Trimming pared 4 bases from V and 5 bases from J, leaving 15 bases between. The CDR3 spells CASSPDPSGETQYF. The CDR3 DNA is TGCGCCAGCAGCCCGGACCCATCAGGGGAGACCCAGTACTTC. The variable domain in full, completed from reference TRBV5-1 and TRBJ2-5, reads KAGVTQTPRYLIKTRGQQVTLSCSPISGHRSVSWYQQTPGQGLQFLFEYFSETQRNKGNFPGRFSGRQFSNSRSEMNVSTLELGDSALYLCASSPDPSGETQYFGPGTRLLVL.

The CDR3 sequence: CASSPTGLSYNEQFF. The DNA for the CDR3 is TGTGCCAGCTCCCCGACAGGGCTTTCCTACAATGAGCAGTTCTTC. This sequence joins TRBV19 and TRBJ2-1; 7 bases are a match to TRBD1. The V segment lost 9 bases and the J segment 1 base; nucleotides outside the gene matches: 9. CDR1 and CDR2 from the germline V gene are LNHDA and SQIVND (reference sequence). This CDR3 is built from 15 residues. The full variable domain, rest sourced from reference TRBV19 and TRBJ2-1, is DGGITQSPKYLFRKEGQNVTLSCEQNLNHDAMYWYRQDPGQGLRLIYYSQIVNDFQKGDIAEGYSVSREKKESFPLTVTSAQKNPTAFYLCASSPTGLSYNEQFFGPGTRLTVL.

The chain recombines TRBV27 with TRBJ2-1; D remains unclear. This CDR3 has 13 amino acids. Germline lookup yields CDR1 MNHEY and CDR2 SMNVEV (reference sequence). Trimming took off 2 bases at V and 7 bases at J, with 9 bases between the two ends. The DNA of the CDR3 is TGTGCCAGCAGTTTAACCGGGTGGAATGAGCAGTTCTTC. Protein sequence: CASSLTGWNEQFF.

This chain connects TRBV28 to TRBJ1-5; 7 bases line up with TRBD1. The V gene end was trimmed by 7 bases and the J gene end by 2 bases; junction bases not matched to a gene: 11. The germline V gene encodes CDR1 MDHEN and CDR2 SYDVKM. The CDR3 has 16 residues. The CDR3 region has the DNA TGTGCCAGCACACTCGACCAGGGGGAGGGCAATCAGCCCCAGCATTTT. Translation: CASTLDQGEGNQPQHF. The variable domain in full, with the rest retrieved from reference TRBV28 and TRBJ1-5, is DVKVTQSSRYLVKRTGEKVFLECVQDMDHENMFWYRQDPGLGLRLIYFSYDVKMKEKGDIPEGYSVSREKKERFSLILESASTNQTSMYLCASTLDQGEGNQPQHFGDGTRLSIL.

The rearrangement joins TRBV19 to TRBJ2-7; no firm D call. CDR3 length equals 16 residues. With 1 base removed from V and 9 bases from J, the gap between germline ends came to 22 bases. Germline V gene lookup returns CDR1 LNHDA and CDR2 SQIVND (reference sequence). As DNA, the CDR3 is TGTGCCAGTAGTATAGGTTTCGATCTAGACCTACGAGGGCAGTACTTC. It is translated as CASSIGFDLDLRGQYF. Full variable domain (remainder filled in from reference TRBV19 and TRBJ2-7): DGGITQSPKYLFRKEGQNVTLSCEQNLNHDAMYWYRQDPGQGLRLIYYSQIVNDFQKGDIAEGYSVSREKKESFPLTVTSAQKNPTAFYLCASSIGFDLDLRGQYFGPGTRLTVT.

The chain is built from TRBV7-9 and TRBJ1-4; D possibly corresponds to TRBD1 (5 bases). The CDR3 is 17 amino acids. The ends were cut back, 1 base at V and 5 bases at J, with 17 bases in the middle. Looked up from germline, CDR1 is SEHNR and CDR2 is FQNEAQ (reference sequence). The CDR3 region has the DNA TGTGCCAGCAGCTTAGGGTCGGCAGGGTCCCACAATGAAAAACTGTTTTTT. Translated, it gives CASSLGSAGSHNEKLFF.

The chain recombines TRBV10-3 with TRBJ1-1; a weak D match, TRBD1 (6 bases). The CDR3 is 13 amino acids. Germline V gene sequence: CDR1 ENHRY, CDR2 SYGVKD. Trimming cost V 9 bases and J 4 bases, with 15 bases left between them. The CDR3 sequence is CAIKQGVGTEAFF. CDR3 in DNA: TGTGCCATTAAACAGGGTGTCGGCACTGAAGCTTTCTTT.

The V and J genes are TRBV14 and TRBJ2-3, with 10 bases lining up with TRBD1. This CDR3 region has 17 residues. CDR1 SGHDN and CDR2 FVKESK come from the germline V gene. V shed 4 bases, J shed 4 bases, and the junction held 11 bases outside the gene matches. The CDR3 DNA sequence: TGTGCCAGCAGCCGGTTAGGGACAGGGGTTGTCGCAGATACGCAGTATTTT. Translated, it gives CASSRLGTGVVADTQYF.

The CDR3 DNA reads as TGCGCCAGCAGCCAGGACCGACAGGGGCACTACGAGCAGTACTTC. Protein product: CASSQDRQGHYEQYF. The J gene is TRBJ2-7, the V gene TRBV4-1, with 8 bases identical to TRBD1. The trim removed 3 bases at V and 3 bases at J, leaving 7 bases unmatched. There are 15 residues in the CDR3. Germline CDR1 MGHRA, CDR2 YSYEKL.

V and J are TRBV12-5 and TRBJ2-3; 11 nucleotides agree with TRBD2. Germline CDR1 LGHNT, CDR2 FRNRAP. The CDR3 covers 15 residues. Trimming took 5 bases from V and 1 from J; bases not matched to a gene: 2. Written as DNA, the CDR3 is TGTGCTAGTGGTCTTAGCGGGAGGGGCACAGATACGCAGTATTTT. This sequence encodes CASGLSGRGTDTQYF.

The chain recombines TRBV5-5 with TRBJ2-1; 10 bases map to TRBD2. CDR1 and CDR2 from the germline V gene are SGHKS and YYEKEE (reference sequence). This CDR3 spans 15 amino acids. The CDR3 nucleotides read TGTGCGTGGGGCGCTAGCGGGAGTTTGGTAAATGAGCAGTTCTTC. Translation: CAWGASGSLVNEQFF.

The chain uses TRBV19 and TRBJ1-1; 8 bases agree with TRBD1. The CDR3 runs 15 residues. With 8 bases clipped from V and 0 bases from J, the junction kept 8 bases outside the gene matches. From germline, CDR1 is LNHDA and CDR2 SQIVND (reference sequence). This chain's CDR3 is CASDRGLELNTEAFF. The CDR3 DNA reads TGTGCCAGTGACAGGGGCCTTGAACTGAACACTGAAGCTTTCTTT.